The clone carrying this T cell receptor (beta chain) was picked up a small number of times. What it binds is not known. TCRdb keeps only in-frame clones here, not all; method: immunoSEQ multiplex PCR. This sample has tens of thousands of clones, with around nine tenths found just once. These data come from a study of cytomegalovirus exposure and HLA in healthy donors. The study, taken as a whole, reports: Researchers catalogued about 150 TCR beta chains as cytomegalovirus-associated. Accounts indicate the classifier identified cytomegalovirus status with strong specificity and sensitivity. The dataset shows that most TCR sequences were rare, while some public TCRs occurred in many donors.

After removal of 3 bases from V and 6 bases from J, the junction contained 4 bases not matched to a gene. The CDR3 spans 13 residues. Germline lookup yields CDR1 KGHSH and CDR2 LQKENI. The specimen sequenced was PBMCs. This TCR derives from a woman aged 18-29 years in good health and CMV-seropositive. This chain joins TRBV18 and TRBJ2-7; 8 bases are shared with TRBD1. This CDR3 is CASSPQGAVEQYF. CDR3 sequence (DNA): TGTGCCAGCTCACCGCAGGGGGCGGTCGAGCAGTACTTC.